This T cell receptor (beta chain) comes out of a study of blood T cell repertoires in COVID-19. About the study: COVID-19 samples from acute and convalescent phases originated in the United States, Italy and Spain. Nucleic acid was either cDNA or gDNA, and it came from T cells, B-cell-depleted T cells, or PBMCs.

This table comes from immunoSEQ multiplex PCR, and its TCRdb copy is limited to in-frame clones, with some not included. The sample contains approximately 160,000 clones, over 80% of which appear only once. Cohort placement rested on clinical history that participants reported themselves. The recovered donors of Cohort 3 showed two negative PCRs, clearance, or symptom resolution. This CDR3 has 15 amino acids. Germline assignment: CDR1 MNHEY and CDR2 SVGAGI. J lost 1 base, V lost 5 bases, and 5 bases had no gene match. This chain connects TRBV6-5 to TRBJ1-5, with TRBD1 identical over 7 bases. The sequence derives from a woman aged 45 to 65 who had recovered from COVID-19. Sequencing input: PBMCs or T cells enriched from blood (not recorded which). CDR3 sequence (DNA): TGTGCCAGCAGTCCCCGGACAGGCAGCAATCAGCCCCAGCATTTT. The encoded protein is CASSPRTGSNQPQHF.